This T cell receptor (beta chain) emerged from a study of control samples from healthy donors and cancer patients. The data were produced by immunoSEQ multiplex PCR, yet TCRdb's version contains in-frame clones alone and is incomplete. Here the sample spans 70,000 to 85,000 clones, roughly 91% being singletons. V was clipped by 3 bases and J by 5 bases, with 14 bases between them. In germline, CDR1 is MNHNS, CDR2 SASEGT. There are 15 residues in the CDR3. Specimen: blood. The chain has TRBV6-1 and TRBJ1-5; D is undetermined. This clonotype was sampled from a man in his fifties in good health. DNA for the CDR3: TGTGCCAGCAGTGAGTGGCCTAGGGCGGATCAGCCCCAGCATTTT. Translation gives CASSEWPRADQPQHF.